The 32 T cell receptor beta chains below were found in one sample sequenced in a study of cytomegalovirus exposure and HLA in healthy donors. Amplification used 60 Vbeta primers and 13 Jbeta primers. The assay was immunoSEQ multiplex PCR, and TCRdb's table has in-frame clones only and misses some. This sample has 150,000 to 200,000 clones; 60% to 85% occur once, and the top ten carry around 3.1%. Sequenced input: PBMCs. The receptors stem from a woman aged 40-49 years in good health and CMV-seronegative.

The chain couples TRBV7-9 to TRBJ1-2; no reliable D call. The CDR3 length is 13 residues. Trimming took off 1 base at V and 6 bases at J, with 9 bases between the two ends. In germline, CDR1 is SEHNR, CDR2 FQNEAQ (reference sequence). Written as DNA, the CDR3 is TGTGCCAGCAGCTTAGGGTTTTCGGATGGCTACACCTTC. This sequence encodes CASSLGFSDGYTF.

The chain employs TRBV25-1 and TRBJ1-6; D not resolved. CDR3 size: 14 residues. V lost 1 base and J lost 5, with 6 bases in between. Per germline, CDR1 MGHDK and CDR2 SYGVNS. The CDR3 region is CASSELADNSPLHF. In nucleotides, the CDR3 is TGTGCCAGCAGTGAATTGGCAGATAATTCACCCCTCCACTTT.

The chain is built from TRBV6-6 and TRBJ1-4; D gene ambiguous. The CDR3 runs to 12 residues. Germline-derived CDR1 and CDR2 are MNHNY and SVGAGI (reference sequence). Trimming took 6 bases from V and 2 from J, leaving 4 bases between them. The CDR3 DNA is TGTGCCAGCAGGTCGACTAATGAAAAACTGTTTTTT. Translation gives CASRSTNEKLFF.

The chain uses TRBV5-1 and TRBJ2-7; 10 positions agree with TRBD1. Germline loops: CDR1 SGHRS, CDR2 YFSETQ. The CDR3 extends over 15 amino acids. The V segment lost 2 bases and the J segment 3 bases; nucleotides outside the gene matches: 5. CDR3 in DNA: TGCGCCAGCAGCTTTCCCCGGACAGGGGGCTACGAGCAGTACTTC. This sequence encodes CASSFPRTGGYEQYF.

This clone turned up a few times. V usage is TRBV27 and J usage is TRBJ2-4; D possibly corresponds to TRBD2 (5 bases). This CDR3 is 16 amino acids long. Germline CDR1 reads MNHEY; CDR2 reads SMNVEV (reference sequence). Trimming cost V 5 bases and J 0 bases, with 14 bases left between them. The CDR3 sequence: CASSPLTGRAKNIQYF. As DNA, the CDR3 is TGTGCCAGCAGTCCACTAACGGGGAGAGCCAAAAACATTCAGTACTTC.

Here the CDR3 reads CASRTGGRNTIYF. The CDR3, as DNA: TGTGCCAGCCGGACAGGGGGCCGGAACACCATATATTTT. This chain links TRBV28 with TRBJ1-3; 11 bases agree with TRBD1. V gave up 8 bases and J gave up 7 bases; unmatched junction bases: 4. The CDR3 is 13 amino acids. Germline CDR1 and CDR2: MDHEN and SYDVKM.

V gene TRBV7-2 combines with J gene TRBJ2-3; 10 bases are shared with TRBD2. CDR3 length equals 15 residues. CDR1 is SGHTA, CDR2 FQGNSA, per germline. Trimming at V came to 4 bases and at J to 3 bases, leaving 4 bases not matched to a gene. CDR3 nucleotide sequence: TGTGCCAGCAGCTCTTCGGGACTAGCGACAGATACGCAGTATTTT. This encodes CASSSSGLATDTQYF.

The chain recombines TRBV12-5 with TRBJ2-7; 11 bases agree with TRBD2. The CDR3 runs to 17 residues. The ends lost 1 base at V and 4 bases at J; junction bases unmatched: 9. Germline loops: CDR1 LGHNT, CDR2 FRNRAP. The CDR3 region is CASGLELTSGVVYEQYF. Written as DNA, the CDR3 is TGTGCTAGTGGTTTGGAATTGACTAGCGGGGTTGTGTACGAGCAGTACTTC.

The chain has TRBV29-1 and TRBJ2-1; TRBD2 aligns across 9 bases. This CDR3 contains 12 residues. Germline loops: CDR1 SQVTM, CDR2 ANQGSEA. V was pared by 8 bases and J by 2 bases, with 1 base of the junction left unmatched. Written as DNA, the CDR3 is TGCAGCAGCGGGGGGACCTACAATGAGCAGTTCTTC. This encodes CSSGGTYNEQFF.

A note on this clone: The same CDR3 arises from other DNA sequences in this sample as well. The rearrangement uses TRBV5-1 and TRBJ1-5; TRBD1 aligns across 8 bases. The CDR3 consists of 14 residues. V lost 4 bases to trimming and J lost 7 bases; unmatched junction nucleotides: 7. Germline-derived CDR1 and CDR2 are SGHRS and YFSETQ. The CDR3 DNA reads as TGCGCCAGCAGCAGAAACAGGGGGGGGCAGCCCCAGCATTTT. This codes for CASSRNRGGQPQHF.

This clone appeared a few times. This rearrangement joins TRBV4-1 to TRBJ1-1; no firm D call. The V gene lost 2 bases and the J gene lost 5 bases, with 6 bases spanning the gap. The germline V gene encodes CDR1 MGHRA and CDR2 YSYEKL. This CDR3 is 12 amino acids long. CDR3 coding DNA: TGCGCCAGCAGCCAACGCCGGACTGAAGCTTTCTTT. It yields the protein CASSQRRTEAFF.

A few counts support this clone. This chain links TRBV5-5 with TRBJ1-1; D remains unclear. The CDR3 consists of 13 residues. Germline CDR1 is SGHKS and CDR2 is YYEKEE (reference sequence). V was cut by 2 bases and J by 7 bases, with 12 bases left in between. CDR3 DNA sequence: TGTGCCAGCAGCTTCGACTGGGAGGGTGAAGCTTTCTTT. The encoded protein is CASSFDWEGEAFF. Full variable domain (missing parts from reference TRBV5-5 and TRBJ1-1): DAGVTQSPTHLIKTRGQQVTLRCSPISGHKSVSWYQQVLGQGPQFIFQYYEKEERGRGNFPDRFSARQFPNYSSELNVNALLLGDSALYLCASSFDWEGEAFFGQGTRLTVV.

J is TRBJ2-1 and V is TRBV5-1; TRBD1 matches 8 bases. In germline, CDR1 is SGHRS, CDR2 YFSETQ. This CDR3 has 14 amino acids. V lost 3 bases, J lost 3 bases, and 2 bases stayed unmatched. The CDR3 DNA reads as TGCGCCAGCAGCTCCGACAGGGGCTACAATGAGCAGTTCTTC. It specifies CASSSDRGYNEQFF.

This clone was found a few times. The V and J genes are TRBV10-3 and TRBJ2-7; the match to TRBD1 covers 8 bases. The CDR3 totals 13 residues. J gave up 2 bases and V 8 bases, and 5 bases lay outside the gene matches. Germline assignment: CDR1 ENHRY and CDR2 SYGVKD. CDR3 amino acids: CAIGTGTTYEQYF. In DNA form, the CDR3 reads TGTGCCATCGGGACAGGAACGACCTACGAGCAGTACTTC.

The CDR3 bases are TGTGCCAGCAGCTTAGGAGTTTCTAGGAACACTGAAGCTTTCTTT. Residues: CASSLGVSRNTEAFF. The chain joins TRBV7-6 to TRBJ1-1; D uncertain. The CDR3 is 15 amino acids. In germline, CDR1 is SGHVS, CDR2 FNYEAQ. The V and J ends lost 1 base and 1 base respectively, with 10 bases between them. Variable domain in full (rest from reference TRBV7-6 and TRBJ1-1): GAGVSQSPRYKVTKRGQDVALRCDPISGHVSLYWYRQALGQGPEFLTYFNYEAQQDKSGLPNDRFSAERPEGSISTLTIQRTEQRDSAMYRCASSLGVSRNTEAFFGQGTRLTVV.

This clone has just one count. This chain uses TRBV18 with TRBJ1-6; 8 nucleotides agree with TRBD1. Trimming took 4 bases from V and 6 from J; bases not matched to a gene: 2. CDR1 and CDR2 (germline): KGHSH, LQKENI. There are 14 residues in the CDR3. The CDR3 loop is CASSLDRANSPLHF. The CDR3 DNA reads TGTGCCAGCTCACTGGACAGGGCTAATTCACCCCTCCACTTT.

J is TRBJ2-5 and V is TRBV30; 7 bases are shared with TRBD1. CDR3 size: 15 residues. Trimming cost V 4 bases and J 5 bases; bases outside gene matches: 13. The germline gives CDR1 GTSNPN, CDR2 SVGIG (reference sequence). The CDR3 loop reads CAWTSYRGWAETQYF. CDR3 nucleotide sequence: TGTGCCTGGACCAGCTACAGGGGCTGGGCCGAGACCCAGTACTTC. The full variable domain, in which reference TRBV30 and TRBJ2-5 provide the parts outside the CDR3, is SQTIHQWPATLVQPVGSPLSLECTVEGTSNPNLYWYRQAAGRGLQLLFYSVGIGQISSEVPQNLSASRPQDRQFILSSKKLLLSDSGFYLCAWTSYRGWAETQYFGPGTRLLVL.

This clone was counted a single time. The rearrangement joins TRBV27 to TRBJ1-1; 10 bases align to TRBD1. The germline gives CDR1 MNHEY, CDR2 SMNVEV (reference sequence). This CDR3 region has 14 residues. With V trimmed by 2 bases and J by 11 bases, 8 bases remained unmatched. The CDR3: CASSLNPGTGEAFF. The CDR3 region has the DNA TGTGCCAGCAGTTTAAACCCTGGGACAGGGGAGGCTTTCTTT.

The rearrangement links TRBV5-1 to TRBJ1-4, with D hard to call. This CDR3 comprises 15 residues. Looked up from germline, CDR1 is SGHRS and CDR2 is YFSETQ. The ends were cut back, 0 bases at V and 0 bases at J, with 6 bases in the middle. The CDR3 spells CASSLEPATNEKLFF. The CDR3 DNA is TGCGCCAGCAGCTTGGAGCCTGCAACTAATGAAAAACTGTTTTTT.

The rearrangement links TRBV5-6 to TRBJ1-6; no reliable D call. Trimming took off 1 base at V and 7 bases at J, with 15 bases between the two ends. Germline-derived CDR1 and CDR2 are SGHDT and YYEEEE. This CDR3 spans 16 amino acids. The CDR3 nucleotides are TGTGCCAGCAGCTTGCTACCGGGAAACTCCAATTCACCCCTCCACTTT. This gives the protein CASSLLPGNSNSPLHF.

The chain recombines TRBV6-6 with TRBJ1-2; TRBD1 aligns across 9 bases. Germline V gene sequence: CDR1 MNHNY, CDR2 SVGAGI (reference sequence). CDR3 length: 13 amino acids. V shed 5 bases and J 9 bases; nucleotides not matched to a gene: 7. As DNA, the CDR3 is TGTGCCAGCAGTACTACCGGGACAGGGAGCTACACCTTC. It specifies CASSTTGTGSYTF.

V usage is TRBV7-9 and J usage is TRBJ1-2; no clear D. Trimming left V 11 bases short and J 2 bases short, with 15 bases between. This CDR3 is 13 amino acids long. CDR1 and CDR2 from the germline V gene are SEHNR and FQNEAQ (reference sequence). In nucleotides, the CDR3 is TGTGCCGACGCCGAGGGAGCGAACTATGGCTACACCTTC. Protein: CADAEGANYGYTF.

J is TRBJ2-5 and V is TRBV13; the D gene is possibly TRBD1 (5 bases). Germline V gene lookup returns CDR1 PRHDT and CDR2 FYEKMQ (reference sequence). The CDR3 spans 14 residues. V dropped 5 bases and J dropped 1 base, with 11 bases sitting between them. In DNA form, the CDR3 reads TGTGCCAGCAGCACGCGACAGTCCCAAGAGACCCAGTACTTC. This sequence encodes CASSTRQSQETQYF.

The CDR3 region is CASSLAVLTSQETQYF. In nucleotides, the CDR3 is TGCGCCAGCAGCTTGGCAGTTCTGACTAGTCAAGAGACCCAGTACTTC. The genes are TRBV5-1 and TRBJ2-5; D possibly corresponds to TRBD2 (6 bases). This CDR3 has 16 residues. Germline-derived CDR1 and CDR2 are SGHRS and YFSETQ. V lost 0 bases, J lost 2 bases, and 14 bases lay in between.

Regarding this clone: At one boundary the junction diverges from the germline segment, which might be a read error. The chain combines TRBV5-4 with TRBJ2-7; 7 bases agree with TRBD2. The CDR3 extends over 14 amino acids. Germline lookup yields CDR1 SGHNT and CDR2 YYREEE (reference sequence). Written as DNA, the CDR3 is TGTGCCAGCAGCTTGGGAGCGGGGTCCTCCGAGCAGTACTTC. This gives the protein CASSLGAGSSEQYF.

The rearrangement uses TRBV5-4 and TRBJ2-7; tentative D call: TRBD1 (6 bases). Trimming took off 0 bases at V and 0 bases at J, with 16 bases between the two ends. The CDR3 has 17 residues. Germline V gene lookup returns CDR1 SGHNT and CDR2 YYREEE (reference sequence). This CDR3 is CASSLVRDIESSYEQYF. CDR3 bases: TGTGCCAGCAGCTTGGTTCGGGACATCGAGAGCTCCTACGAGCAGTACTTC.

V gene TRBV12-5 combines with J gene TRBJ1-2, with 10 bases fitting TRBD1. CDR3 size: 13 residues. Germline trimming cut 7 bases from V and 7 bases from J; bases unmatched to any gene: 6. CDR1 LGHNT and CDR2 FRNRAP come from the germline V gene. CDR3 coding DNA: TGTGCTAGTGAGGGGACAGGGGTCTCTGGCTACACCTTC. Protein sequence: CASEGTGVSGYTF.

The chain is built from TRBV6-4 and TRBJ1-2; D possibly corresponds to TRBD1 (5 bases). V was cut by 8 bases and J by 0 bases, with 10 bases left in between. The CDR3 is made up of 13 amino acids. The germline CDR1 and CDR2 sequences are MRHNA and SNTAGT. The CDR3 region is CASSAGPNYGYTF. The DNA for the CDR3 is TGTGCCAGCTCCGCGGGACCTAACTATGGCTACACCTTC.

The chain is built from TRBV19 and TRBJ1-4; D is unresolved. CDR3 length: 14 residues. Germline V gene sequence: CDR1 LNHDA, CDR2 SQIVND (reference sequence). V gave up 3 bases and J gave up 5 bases, with 10 bases separating them. DNA for the CDR3: TGTGCCAGTAGTATCGCGGTAGGCAATGAAAAACTGTTTTTT. As protein: CASSIAVGNEKLFF.

This clone was detected only a few times. The V and J genes are TRBV7-9 and TRBJ1-4; no reliable D call. CDR1 and CDR2 from the germline V gene are SEHNR and FQNEAQ (reference sequence). This CDR3 is built from 13 residues. V lost 7 bases and J lost 8, with 14 bases in between. CDR3 sequence (DNA): TGTGCCAGCACCGACCCGCCCGGGGAAAAACTGTTTTTT. Amino acids: CASTDPPGEKLFF.

The chain has TRBV11-2 and TRBJ2-6; tentative D call: TRBD2 (5 bases). CDR3 length equals 16 residues. Trimming removed 0 bases at V and 4 bases at J, with 10 bases between. The V gene's germline CDR1 is SGHAT and CDR2 FQNNGV. CDR3 residues: CASSLERASGANVLTF. In DNA, the CDR3 is TGTGCCAGCAGCTTAGAGAGGGCTTCGGGGGCCAACGTCCTGACTTTC.

The CDR3 loop is CASSLASGEGQPQHF. Written as DNA, the CDR3 is TGTGCCAGCAGCTTAGCATCAGGGGAAGGTCAGCCCCAGCATTTT. The J gene is TRBJ1-5, the V gene TRBV7-7, with TRBD1 as a possible D gene (6 bases). Germline lookup yields CDR1 SSHAT and CDR2 FNYEAQ (reference sequence). This CDR3 is 15 amino acids long. V was clipped by 0 bases and J by 6 bases, with 12 bases between them.